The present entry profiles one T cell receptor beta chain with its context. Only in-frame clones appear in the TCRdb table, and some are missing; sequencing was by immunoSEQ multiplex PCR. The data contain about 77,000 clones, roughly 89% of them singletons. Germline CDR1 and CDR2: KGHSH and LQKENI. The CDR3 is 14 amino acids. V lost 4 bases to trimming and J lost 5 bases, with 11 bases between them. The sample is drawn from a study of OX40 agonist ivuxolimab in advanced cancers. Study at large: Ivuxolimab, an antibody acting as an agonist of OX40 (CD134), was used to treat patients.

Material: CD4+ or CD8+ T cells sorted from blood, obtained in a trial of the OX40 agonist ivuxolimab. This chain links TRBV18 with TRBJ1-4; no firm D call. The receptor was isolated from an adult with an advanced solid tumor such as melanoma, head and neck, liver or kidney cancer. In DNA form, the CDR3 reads TGTGCCAGCTCACGCCCGGCCCCCAATGAAAAACTGTTTTTT. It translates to CASSRPAPNEKLFF.